This T cell receptor (beta chain) was identified in a study of OX40 agonist ivuxolimab in advanced cancers. Study-wide context: The costimulatory receptor OX40 (CD134) was targeted by ivuxolimab, a fully human IgG2 agonistic monoclonal antibody. The purpose of peripheral TCRbeta sequencing was to test whether ivuxolimab changed TCR sequence diversity and led to clonal T-cell expansion. In the dose-escalation cohort, approximately 82% of patients were male, and the mean age was around 60 years, with a range of about 23 to 90. Partial responses were achieved by three dose-escalation patients, of whom one had hepatocellular carcinoma and two had cutaneous melanoma. The paper covers the monotherapy dose-escalation part of the phase I ivuxolimab trial, which included N of about 50 patients. Of the 50 to 55 patients in dose escalation, some 20 had hepatocellular carcinoma, some 15 had melanoma, 9 had renal cell carcinoma and 9 had head and neck cancer. Intravenous ivuxolimab was administered to patients every 2 weeks at six dose levels: 0.01, 0.1, 0.3, 1.5, 3 and 10 mg/kg. Patients were allowed to have had prior anti-PD-1, anti-PD-L1 or anti-CTLA-4 therapy, and approximately 40% of the dose-escalation patients had been treated with checkpoint inhibitors. Beyond this particular receptor, the publication reports: Clonal expansion of both CD4+ and CD8+ blood T cells was observed from baseline to week 6 at doses 0.1 to 3.0 mg/kg. The antigen specificity of the peripheral T cells that underwent clonal expansion was not determined. Partial responders in the 0.1-3.0 mg/kg groups had among the lowest normalized peripheral clonal expansion, especially among CD8+ T cells. Low levels of normalized T-cell clonal expansion were also seen in some patients who did not respond. After ivuxolimab, CD8+ T cells had more expanded clones than CD4+ T cells on average.

Measured from the cysteine to the phenylalanine, the CDR3 is 15 residues long. The CDR3 DNA has 45 bases and is translated from base 1. As encoded in the germline V gene, CDR1 is MGHDK while CDR2 is SYGVNS. V is reduced by 8 bases and J by 0 bases, leaving a spacing of 13 bases between them. For sequencing of the TCRbeta CDR3 region, genomic DNA was extracted from the sorted cells. The immunoSEQ Assay was used to sequence the TCRbeta CDR3 regions. The table comes from immuneACCESS by way of TCRdb, which keeps in-frame sequences with V and J called. Part of the clones is missing from these tables; in studies checked, under half for an unresolved V gene and the rest for unknown reasons. This sample holds nearly 80,000 clones; roughly 88% were observed only once. The ten top clones hold 0.33% of the sample. Note on this clone: This receptor's antigen is unknown. Base qualities are not recorded, but no much larger clone differs from it by a single base.

The trial excluded patients who had a history of autoimmune disease or who were on systemic immunosuppression. Peripheral blood for TCR sequencing was drawn from every dose cohort at baseline, at cycle 4 day 1 and at cycle 7 day 1. Samples were obtained from an open-label, multicenter, first-in-human phase I dose-escalation trial of ivuxolimab. The trial enrolled adults with locally advanced or metastatic head and neck squamous cell, hepatocellular, melanoma or renal cell carcinoma. Before TCR sequencing, CD4+ T cells and CD8+ T cells from peripheral blood were sorted into separate populations. This receptor chain uses TRBV25-1 and TRBJ1-4; the D gene is possibly TRBD1, with 6 bases matching. The TCR sequence derives from an adult with an advanced solid tumor such as melanoma, head and neck, liver or kidney cancer. Sample: CD4+ or CD8+ T cells sorted from blood, taken in a trial of the OX40 agonist ivuxolimab. Here the CDR3 is given as CASADRRATNEKLFF. The nucleotide sequence reads as follows: TGTGCCAGCGCAGACAGGCGTGCAACTAATGAAAAACTGTTTTTT.